One sample yielded the 30 T cell receptor beta chains listed below, sequenced in a study of blood T cell repertoires in COVID-19. This table comes from immunoSEQ multiplex PCR, and its TCRdb copy is limited to in-frame clones, with some not included. Of about 120,000 clones listed, about four fifths are singletons. Sequencing was carried out using peripheral blood. These receptors were taken from a human donor in a cohort sampled during active COVID-19.

Comment on this clone: At the DNA level, this CDR3 is encoded by other sequences in the same sample as well. The DNA for the CDR3 is TGTGCCAGCAGTTTACTAGCGGGAGGTCAGGAGACCCAGTACTTC. Residues: CASSLLAGGQETQYF. The chain has TRBV27 and TRBJ2-5; 11 bases are shared with TRBD2. Per the germline V gene, CDR1 is MNHEY and CDR2 is SMNVEV (reference sequence). J lost 5 bases, V lost 2 bases, and 4 bases had no gene match. CDR3 length: 15 residues.

This chain joins TRBV28 and TRBJ2-1; TRBD2 agrees at 15 bases. J was trimmed by 8 bases and V by 5 bases; bases with no gene match: 7. Germline CDR1 is MDHEN and CDR2 is SYDVKM. The CDR3 runs to 16 residues. The DNA of the CDR3 is TGTGCCAGCAGTATTGGACTAGCGGGAGGGATCGATGAGCAGTTCTTC. Residues: CASSIGLAGGIDEQFF.

V usage is TRBV6-2 or TRBV6-3 and J usage is TRBJ2-1; TRBD2 matches 11 bases. CDR3 size: 16 residues. Germline CDR1 is MNHEY and CDR2 is SVGEGT. V shed 5 bases, J shed 5 bases, and the junction held 8 bases outside the gene matches. This CDR3 is CASSDPGTSGHNEQFF. As DNA, the CDR3 is TGTGCCAGCAGTGATCCCGGGACTAGCGGTCACAATGAGCAGTTCTTC.

The rearrangement links TRBV28 to TRBJ2-7; D unclear. The CDR3 is made up of 12 amino acids. CDR1 is MDHEN, CDR2 SYDVKM, per germline. V shed 1 base and J shed 6 bases, with 7 bases lying between them. CDR3 sequence (DNA): TGTGCCAGCAGTTTATTAGGAGCCGAGCAGTACTTC. This translates into CASSLLGAEQYF. The variable domain in full, completed from reference TRBV28 and TRBJ2-7, reads DVKVTQSSRYLVKRTGEKVFLECVQDMDHENMFWYRQDPGLGLRLIYFSYDVKMKEKGDIPEGYSVSREKKERFSLILESASTNQTSMYLCASSLLGAEQYFGPGTRLTVT.

This clone appeared a few times. The rearrangement joins TRBV2 to TRBJ2-7; 9 nucleotides match TRBD1. V lost 8 bases to trimming and J lost 3 bases; unmatched junction nucleotides: 8. Germline lookup yields CDR1 SNHLY and CDR2 FYNNEI. The CDR3 runs 14 residues. CDR3 amino acids: CASLPDRGGYEQYF. The CDR3, as DNA: TGTGCCAGCCTCCCGGACAGGGGAGGCTACGAGCAGTACTTC.

The rearrangement uses TRBV28 and TRBJ1-1; D is perhaps TRBD1 (6 bases). This CDR3 contains 14 residues. Germline V CDR1 and CDR2: MDHEN, SYDVKM. Trimming removed 5 bases at V and 1 base at J, with 11 bases between. CDR3 protein: CASSRDIPNTEAFF. The CDR3 region has the DNA TGTGCCAGCAGTCGGGACATTCCGAACACTGAAGCTTTCTTT.

The J gene is TRBJ2-7, the V gene TRBV5-5; a weak D match, TRBD1 (6 bases). Germline CDR1 SGHKS, CDR2 YYEKEE (reference sequence). V shed 4 bases and J shed 0 bases, with 11 bases lying between them. The CDR3 is 14 residues long. The CDR3: CASSEGHYSYEQYF. In nucleotides, the CDR3 is TGTGCCAGCAGCGAGGGACATTACTCCTACGAGCAGTACTTC.

Here the CDR3 DNA reads TGTGCCAGCAGCCCCCGGGGGTCCTCGGGCCACAATGAGCAGTTCTTC. Translation: CASSPRGSSGHNEQFF. The J gene is TRBJ2-1, the V gene TRBV7-3; weak D call: TRBD2 (6 bases). This CDR3 comprises 16 residues. Trimming removed 5 bases from V and 5 bases from J, with 19 bases in between. Looked up from germline, CDR1 is SGHTA and CDR2 is FQGTGA.

The sample holds a few counts of this clone. This chain connects TRBV30 to TRBJ1-1; 10 bases line up with TRBD1. Unmatched junction bases numbered 11, after V lost 1 base and J lost 6 bases. From germline, CDR1 is GTSNPN and CDR2 SVGIG (reference sequence). CDR3 length: 16 amino acids. CDR3 DNA sequence: TGTGCCTGGAGTGCCAGAAGGACAGGGGGTCTCCCTGAAGCTTTCTTT. It specifies CAWSARRTGGLPEAFF.

The chain links TRBV6-2 or TRBV6-3 to TRBJ2-1; D gene unclear. The germline gives CDR1 MNHEY, CDR2 SVGEGT. CDR3 size: 16 residues. The V gene lost 5 bases and the J gene lost 1 base, with 15 bases spanning the gap. The CDR3 spells CASSDPGPGSYNEQFF. In nucleotides, the CDR3 is TGTGCCAGCAGTGACCCGGGTCCTGGTTCCTACAATGAGCAGTTCTTC.

The V and J genes are TRBV12-3 or TRBV12-4 and TRBJ2-2; 7 bases are shared with TRBD2. CDR3 length: 13 amino acids. V dropped 0 bases and J dropped 11; count of bases not matched to a gene: 3. CDR3 in amino acids: CASSLAASGELFF. In DNA form, the CDR3 reads TGTGCCAGCAGTTTAGCTGCTAGCGGAGAGCTGTTTTTT.

This clone was seen more than once but under ten times. This chain uses TRBV30 with TRBJ1-5, with a tentative D call TRBD1 (5 bases). Trimming left V 1 base short and J 3 bases short, with 13 bases between. CDR1 is GTSNPN and CDR2 is SVGIG in the germline V gene (reference sequence). The CDR3 has 15 amino acids. CDR3 residues: CAWSANGHSNQPQHF. DNA of the CDR3: TGTGCCTGGAGTGCCAACGGACACTCCAATCAGCCCCAGCATTTT.

This clone was seen a handful of times. This chain links TRBV20-1 with TRBJ1-6; D gene unclear. This CDR3 is built from 16 residues. With 3 bases removed from V and 4 bases from J, the gap between germline ends came to 16 bases. Germline assignment: CDR1 DFQATT and CDR2 SNEGSKA (reference sequence). This CDR3 is CSASRSASNYNSPLHF. CDR3 nucleotide sequence: TGCAGTGCTAGTCGCAGCGCCTCAAATTATAATTCACCCCTCCACTTT.

V gene TRBV29-1 combines with J gene TRBJ1-5, with D maybe TRBD1 (6 bases). The CDR3 loop spans 14 amino acids. Trimming shortened V by 6 bases and J by 7 bases, and 19 bases separated the two germline ends. Germline loops: CDR1 SQVTM, CDR2 ANQGSEA. Written as DNA, the CDR3 is TGCAGCGTCACTAAGGGGGGGGCCGGGCAGCCCCAGCATTTT. Protein sequence: CSVTKGGAGQPQHF.

V usage is TRBV2 and J usage is TRBJ1-1, with D uncertain. In germline, CDR1 is SNHLY, CDR2 FYNNEI. This CDR3 is built from 12 residues. The V end was cut by 5 bases, the J end by 10 bases, with 14 bases between. CDR3 region: CASSYNERPAFF. The DNA of the CDR3 is TGTGCCAGCAGTTATAATGAGAGGCCAGCTTTCTTT.

The V and J genes are TRBV5-8 and TRBJ1-5; D may be TRBD1 (6 bases). CDR3 size: 18 residues. Germline V gene sequence: CDR1 SGHTS, CDR2 YDEGEE. With 4 bases removed from V and 2 bases from J, the gap between germline ends came to 22 bases. CDR3 nucleotides: TGTGCCAGCAGCCTCTCGGACAGAAGGGGGGGACGCAATCAGCCCCAGCATTTT. It specifies CASSLSDRRGGRNQPQHF.

This clone was detected a few times. This chain uses TRBV29-1 with TRBJ1-5; 10 bases match TRBD1. V lost 1 base to trimming and J lost 2 bases; unmatched junction nucleotides: 2. Germline V gene lookup returns CDR1 SQVTM and CDR2 ANQGSEA. CDR3 length: 15 residues. CDR3 in DNA: TGCAGCGTTGAAGTAGGGACAGGGGGCAATCAGCCCCAGCATTTT. Translating gives CSVEVGTGGNQPQHF.

The chain couples TRBV18 to TRBJ1-5, with a weak D call TRBD1 (6 bases). V gave up 3 bases and J gave up 3 bases, with 9 bases separating them. CDR3 length equals 14 residues. The germline V gene encodes CDR1 KGHSH and CDR2 LQKENI. The CDR3 DNA is TGTGCCAGCTCACCGGGACAAAACAATCAGCCCCAGCATTTT. It is translated as CASSPGQNNQPQHF.

The chain combines TRBV18 with TRBJ1-1, with D tentatively TRBD1 (5 bases). The germline V gene has CDR1 KGHSH and CDR2 LQKENI. V dropped 1 base and J dropped 0 bases, with 18 bases sitting between them. This CDR3 is 18 amino acids long. This CDR3 is CASSPQGGAGSVNTEAFF. The CDR3 DNA sequence: TGTGCCAGCTCACCACAGGGCGGGGCAGGGTCGGTGAACACTGAAGCTTTCTTT. Full variable domain (remainder filled in from reference TRBV18 and TRBJ1-1): NAGVMQNPRHLVRRRGQEARLRCSPMKGHSHVYWYRQLPEEGLKFMVYLQKENIIDESGMPKERFSAEFPKEGPSILRIQQVVRGDSAAYFCASSPQGGAGSVNTEAFFGQGTRLTVV.

The chain couples TRBV9 to TRBJ1-5; 8 bases fit TRBD1. There are 15 residues in the CDR3. Germline CDR1 reads SGDLS; CDR2 reads YYNGEE. The J segment lost 4 bases and the V segment lost 4 bases, leaving 7 bases of the junction unmatched. CDR3 nucleotide sequence: TGTGCCAGCAGCATTACAGGGGGGGTTAATCAGCCCCAGCATTTT. Translated, it gives CASSITGGVNQPQHF.

The chain is built from TRBV19 and TRBJ1-6; D is uncertain. The CDR3 loop spans 13 amino acids. Germline V gene data show CDR1 as LNHDA and CDR2 as SQIVND (reference sequence). Trimming cost V 6 bases and J 7 bases, with 10 bases left between them. The CDR3 nucleotides read TGTGCCAGTAGGGGTCGGGAAAATTCACCCCTCCACTTT. It translates to CASRGRENSPLHF. Filled out from reference TRBV19 and TRBJ1-6, the complete variable domain reads DGGITQSPKYLFRKEGQNVTLSCEQNLNHDAMYWYRQDPGQGLRLIYYSQIVNDFQKGDIAEGYSVSREKKESFPLTVTSAQKNPTAFYLCASRGRENSPLHFGNGTRLTVT.

The chain combines TRBV7-7 with TRBJ2-5, with 8 bases fitting TRBD1. CDR1 is SSHAT and CDR2 is FNYEAQ in the germline V gene (reference sequence). The trim removed 5 bases at V and 1 base at J, leaving 3 bases unmatched. The CDR3 is 14 residues long. The DNA for the CDR3 is TGTGCCAGCAGCCTGGGACAGGCCCAAGAGACCCAGTACTTC. Translating gives CASSLGQAQETQYF.

The chain combines TRBV2 with TRBJ2-7, with 7 positions matching TRBD1. V lost 5 bases to trimming and J lost 6 bases; unmatched junction nucleotides: 7. The CDR3 contains 13 residues. Germline V lookup: CDR1 SNHLY, CDR2 FYNNEI. The CDR3 spells CASSRDSKLEQYF. CDR3 coding DNA: TGTGCCAGCAGTCGGGACAGTAAACTCGAGCAGTACTTC.

This clone appeared a few times. J is TRBJ2-7 and V is TRBV28; D is uncertain. This CDR3 is 14 amino acids long. Per germline, CDR1 MDHEN and CDR2 SYDVKM. V lost 3 bases, J lost 0 bases, and 9 bases lay in between. CDR3 nucleotide sequence: TGTGCCAGCAGTTTGGGCCTGAGCTCCTACGAGCAGTACTTC. Amino acid sequence: CASSLGLSSYEQYF.

This chain links TRBV25-1 with TRBJ1-1, with 9 bases that match TRBD1. The V gene end was trimmed by 4 bases and the J gene end by 4 bases; junction bases not matched to a gene: 7. This CDR3 spans 15 amino acids. Germline assignment: CDR1 MGHDK and CDR2 SYGVNS. The CDR3 DNA reads TGTGCCAGCAGTGTTACCGGGACAGGGCGCACTGAAGCTTTCTTT. This encodes CASSVTGTGRTEAFF.

The chain employs TRBV7-8 and TRBJ2-5; the match to TRBD2 covers 11 bases. Germline lookup yields CDR1 SGHVS and CDR2 FQNEAQ. This CDR3 comprises 18 residues. V lost 1 base and J lost 4; bases outside the gene matches: 11. In DNA form, the CDR3 reads TGTGCCAGCAGCTTAGGGGTAGCGGGAGGGGAAATTGTAGAGACCCAGTACTTC. Amino acids: CASSLGVAGGEIVETQYF.

The chain employs TRBV6-5 and TRBJ1-2; 8 bases map to TRBD1. Looked up from germline, CDR1 is MNHEY and CDR2 is SVGAGI. The CDR3 has 13 residues. Trimming took 5 bases from V and 7 from J; bases not matched to a gene: 6. The CDR3 sequence is CASSRRTGSGYTF. The CDR3 DNA follows: TGTGCCAGCAGTCGCCGGACAGGGTCTGGCTACACCTTC.

The V and J genes are TRBV6-2 or TRBV6-3 and TRBJ2-7; 7 bases align to TRBD1. The germline V gene encodes CDR1 MNHEY and CDR2 SVGEGT. J gave up 3 bases and V 3 bases, and 5 bases lay outside the gene matches. CDR3 length: 14 residues. As DNA, the CDR3 is TGTGCCAGCAGTTATTTGTCAGGGGGCTACGAGCAGTACTTC. Protein product: CASSYLSGGYEQYF.

In DNA, the CDR3 is TGTGCCAGCAGCCCAGGACAGGGAGGCTCCTATAATTCACCCCTCCACTTT. This encodes CASSPGQGGSYNSPLHF. V gene TRBV7-9 combines with J gene TRBJ1-6; 8 bases are a match to TRBD1. J was trimmed by 0 bases and V by 5 bases; bases with no gene match: 6. From germline, CDR1 is SEHNR and CDR2 FQNEAQ (reference sequence). The CDR3 runs to 17 residues.

The chain combines TRBV29-1 with TRBJ2-7; 11 positions match TRBD1. The trim removed 7 bases at V and 3 bases at J, leaving 5 bases unmatched. This CDR3 is built from 13 residues. Germline V gene sequence: CDR1 SQVTM, CDR2 ANQGSEA. In DNA form, the CDR3 reads TGCAGCGCAGGACAGGGGGCTGACTACGAGCAGTACTTC. Translation gives CSAGQGADYEQYF.